This entry concerns a single T cell receptor beta chain. Its matching antigen is unknown. The sample originates from a study of graft-versus-host responses after intestinal transplantation. Looking at the study overall: Recipients underwent multivisceral, liver-intestinal, or isolated intestinal transplants. Study outcomes and limitations: GvH clones were identified in recipient marrow, with some first appearing in ileum or blood.

TCRdb's table, derived via immunoSEQ multiplex PCR, lists solely in-frame clones and lacks some. The sample consists of about 46,000 clones, around 93% of them appearing once. V gave up 2 bases and J gave up 14 bases, with 17 bases separating them. CDR1 is MDHEN and CDR2 is SYDVKM in the germline V gene. This CDR3 is built from 13 residues. This TCR was recovered from a human patient who received an intestinal transplant, so some T cells may come from the graft donor. Specimen: PBMCs, collected around 790 days after a first intestinal transplant, on the day of a second. V usage is TRBV28 and J usage is TRBJ2-3; D not certain. CDR3 in DNA: TGTGCCAGCAGTTTAATGAGTCGGCTACGGCGGTATTTT. Translating gives CASSLMSRLRRYF.